Each of the 30 T cell receptor beta chains below was sequenced from the same sample in a study of T cells in tumors after PD-1 blockade (dated by TCRdb to the late 2010s). What this sample's time point label stands for: after anti-PD-1 therapy. The method was the immunoSEQ multiplex PCR assay. The immuneACCESS repertoire file appears here via TCRdb, limited to in-frame rearrangements. These files lack a portion of the clones; in checked studies, under half of the deficit traces to unresolved V genes, and the cause of the others is not known. The sample includes over 60,000 clones, with roughly 70% observed a single time. The top ten clonotypes cover around 5% of the sample. Source: PBMCs, taken after anti-PD-1 treatment. These receptors were collected from a human donor with basal cell carcinoma.

The V gene is TRBV6-2 or TRBV6-3, the J gene TRBJ1-1, with D possibly matching TRBD1 (5 bases). The CDR3 length is 16 residues. CDR1 MNHEY and CDR2 SVGEGT come from the germline V gene. V lost 2 bases, J lost 5 bases, and 18 bases lay in between. CDR3 in amino acids: CASSYLGGAGGTEAFF. Here the CDR3 DNA reads TGTGCCAGCAGTTACCTCGGAGGGGCCGGGGGGACTGAAGCTTTCTTT.

The V gene is TRBV6-6, the J gene TRBJ2-7; 7 bases agree with TRBD2. The V segment lost 5 bases and the J segment 1 base; nucleotides outside the gene matches: 14. The CDR3 spans 17 residues. The germline gives CDR1 MNHNY, CDR2 SVGAGI (reference sequence). DNA of the CDR3: TGTGCCAGCAGTCCGCCTAAGGGAGGGAGTCTATCCTACGAGCAGTACTTC. Amino acids: CASSPPKGGSLSYEQYF.

This clone has a handful of counts. J is TRBJ1-5 and V is TRBV2; 12 bases align to TRBD1. Germline values: CDR1 SNHLY, CDR2 FYNNEI. With 3 bases clipped from V and 0 bases from J, the junction kept 9 bases outside the gene matches. The CDR3 extends over 19 amino acids. The CDR3 bases are TGTGCCAGCAGTGATGCCTGGGGGACAGGGGGCTCTAGCAATCAGCCCCAGCATTTT. It is translated as CASSDAWGTGGSSNQPQHF.

This chain uses TRBV30 with TRBJ2-1, with TRBD1 matching 8 bases. J lost 7 bases, V lost 4 bases, and 9 bases had no gene match. CDR1 GTSNPN and CDR2 SVGIG come from the germline V gene (reference sequence). CDR3 length: 14 residues. The CDR3 nucleotides read TGTGCCTGGACCAAGGGGGACAGGAGGAATGAGCAGTTCTTC. Protein sequence: CAWTKGDRRNEQFF.

The V gene is TRBV10-3, the J gene TRBJ2-7, with 9 nucleotides matching TRBD1. The CDR3 consists of 14 residues. Germline CDR1 ENHRY, CDR2 SYGVKD. V lost 7 bases to trimming and J lost 1 base; unmatched junction nucleotides: 5. The CDR3 protein is CAITKGQGSYEQYF. The CDR3 coding sequence is TGTGCCATCACCAAAGGACAGGGGTCCTACGAGCAGTACTTC.

The V gene is TRBV27, the J gene TRBJ2-2; TRBD1 is a possible D gene (5 bases). Germline V CDR1 and CDR2: MNHEY, SMNVEV (reference sequence). This CDR3 contains 18 residues. The V end lost 2 bases, the J end lost 2 bases, and 18 bases lay between the germline ends. The CDR3 nucleotides read TGTGCCAGCAGTTTAGTCCCCAGGGCCTTAAGAAACACCGGGGAGCTGTTTTTT. Translation gives CASSLVPRALRNTGELFF.

CDR3 nucleotides: TGTGCCATCAGTGAGTGGGGGACTTATAGCAATCAGCCCCAGCATTTT. This sequence encodes CAISEWGTYSNQPQHF. The J gene is TRBJ1-5, the V gene TRBV10-3, with D possibly matching TRBD1 (5 bases). This CDR3 has 16 amino acids. CDR1 is ENHRY, CDR2 SYGVKD, per germline. V was shortened by 1 base and J by 0 bases, with 10 bases between the two germline ends.

This clone is termed medium-sized. This chain joins TRBV18 and TRBJ1-5, with D unresolved. CDR1 is KGHSH and CDR2 is LQKENI in the germline V gene. Trimming took off 6 bases at V and 0 bases at J, with 21 bases between the two ends. CDR3 size: 18 residues. The CDR3 loop reads CASSARRVRVLSNQPQHF. For the CDR3, the DNA is TGTGCCAGCTCCGCCAGGCGGGTAAGGGTTCTTAGCAATCAGCCCCAGCATTTT.

This clone was counted at least ten times. This chain links TRBV4-2 with TRBJ1-3; no clear D gene. Germline CDR1 and CDR2: LGHNA and YNFKEQ. The V gene lost 0 bases and the J gene lost 0 bases, with 9 bases spanning the gap. This CDR3 is built from 16 residues. CDR3 amino acids: CASSQDTGYSGNTIYF. The CDR3 DNA follows: TGTGCCAGCAGCCAAGATACGGGATACTCTGGAAACACCATATATTTT.

The rearrangement links TRBV28 to TRBJ1-3, with a possible D match to TRBD1 (5 bases). There are 14 residues in the CDR3. Germline loops: CDR1 MDHEN, CDR2 SYDVKM. The V end was cut by 5 bases, the J end by 4 bases, with 12 bases between. Written as DNA, the CDR3 is TGTGCCAGCAGTCCGCCAGGGCAAGGAAACACCATATATTTT. Encoded protein: CASSPPGQGNTIYF.

This chain uses TRBV19 with TRBJ1-4; TRBD1 might be the D (6 bases). The V and J ends lost 2 bases and 7 bases respectively, with 11 bases between them. The CDR3 covers 14 residues. The germline V gene encodes CDR1 LNHDA and CDR2 SQIVND (reference sequence). The CDR3 here is CASSILEGVEKLFF. The CDR3 coding sequence is TGTGCCAGTAGTATATTGGAGGGGGTTGAAAAACTGTTTTTT.

The chain recombines TRBV30 with TRBJ1-2; D call uncertain. Trimming shortened V by 2 bases and J by 7 bases, and 11 bases separated the two germline ends. This CDR3 comprises 12 residues. In germline, CDR1 is GTSNPN, CDR2 SVGIG (reference sequence). In DNA form, the CDR3 reads TGTGCCTGGAGTAGCCAGTCGGGTGGCTACACCTTC. As protein: CAWSSQSGGYTF.

For the CDR3, the DNA is TGTGCCAGCAGCGAGGACATCACCTCCTACAATGAGCAGTTCTTC. It encodes CASSEDITSYNEQFF. The chain employs TRBV5-4 and TRBJ2-1; maybe TRBD1 (5 bases). V shed 4 bases and J shed 0 bases, with 11 bases lying between them. Per the germline V gene, CDR1 is SGHNT and CDR2 is YYREEE (reference sequence). CDR3 length: 15 residues. Drawing the rest from reference TRBV5-4 and TRBJ2-1, the complete variable domain is ETGVTQSPTHLIKTRGQQVTLRCSSQSGHNTVSWYQQALGQGPQFIFQYYREEENGRGNFPPRFSGLQFPNYSSELNVNALELDDSALYLCASSEDITSYNEQFFGPGTRLTVL.

The rearrangement links TRBV6-5 to TRBJ2-1, with 7 bases lining up with TRBD1. The germline V gene encodes CDR1 MNHEY and CDR2 SVGAGI. Losses at the gene ends were 6 bases for V and 5 bases for J; bases not matched to a gene: 4. The CDR3 is 13 residues long. Here the CDR3 DNA reads TGTGCCAGCAGGAGGGACAGAAACAATGAGCAGTTCTTC. It codes for CASRRDRNNEQFF.

The chain carries TRBV28 and TRBJ1-4; 7 nucleotides line up with TRBD1. With V trimmed by 5 bases and J by 7 bases, 7 bases remained unmatched. Germline loops: CDR1 MDHEN, CDR2 SYDVKM. This CDR3 comprises 14 residues. CDR3 amino acids: CASSEGALPEKLFF. CDR3 sequence (DNA): TGTGCCAGCAGTGAGGGGGCTCTCCCTGAAAAACTGTTTTTT. Variable domain in full (rest from reference TRBV28 and TRBJ1-4): DVKVTQSSRYLVKRTGEKVFLECVQDMDHENMFWYRQDPGLGLRLIYFSYDVKMKEKGDIPEGYSVSREKKERFSLILESASTNQTSMYLCASSEGALPEKLFFGSGTQLSVL.

V is TRBV27 and J is TRBJ2-6, with D possibly TRBD2 on 5 matching bases. Germline values: CDR1 MNHEY, CDR2 SMNVEV (reference sequence). V was shortened by 11 bases and J by 2 bases, with 10 bases between the two germline ends. This CDR3 region has 13 residues. In DNA form, the CDR3 reads TGTGCCGAATTGGGAGCTGGGGCCAACGTCCTGACTTTC. Translating gives CAELGAGANVLTF.

This clone was detected only a few times. This chain links TRBV6-5 with TRBJ2-3; D gene uncertain. The length of the CDR3 is 13 residues. The V and J ends lost 5 bases and 5 bases respectively, with 11 bases between them. The germline gives CDR1 MNHEY, CDR2 SVGAGI. This CDR3 is CASSTPLGDTQYF. The CDR3 DNA is TGTGCCAGCAGTACACCCCTAGGAGATACGCAGTATTTT.

The chain's CDR3 is CATRFTGDSGANVLTF. DNA of the CDR3: TGTGCCACACGCTTTACAGGGGACTCTGGGGCCAACGTCCTGACTTTC. The V gene is TRBV2, the J gene TRBJ2-6, with TRBD1 identical over 7 bases. V lost 10 bases and J lost 0; bases outside the gene matches: 9. Germline V gene sequence: CDR1 SNHLY, CDR2 FYNNEI. There are 16 residues in the CDR3.

The chain combines TRBV2 with TRBJ1-5; D is possibly TRBD1 (5 bases). Trimming removed 6 bases from V and 9 bases from J, with 15 bases in between. CDR1 and CDR2 (germline): SNHLY, FYNNEI. The CDR3 runs to 13 residues. CDR3 sequence: CASSTGDFRPQHF. CDR3 bases: TGTGCCAGCAGCACTGGGGACTTTCGGCCCCAGCATTTT. The full variable domain, its missing parts supplied by reference TRBV2 and TRBJ1-5, is EPEVTQTPSHQVTQMGQEVILRCVPISNHLYFYWYRQILGQKVEFLVSFYNNEISEKSEIFDDQFSVERPDGSNFTLKIRSTKLEDSAMYFCASSTGDFRPQHFGDGTRLSIL.

V usage is TRBV28 and J usage is TRBJ2-5; D uncertain. V was shortened by 3 bases and J by 2 bases, with 10 bases between the two germline ends. The V gene's germline CDR1 is MDHEN and CDR2 SYDVKM. This CDR3 comprises 14 residues. CDR3: CASSFLTAQETQYF. CDR3 nucleotide sequence: TGTGCCAGCAGTTTCCTTACGGCTCAAGAGACCCAGTACTTC.

In this sample, this clone turned up a few times. CDR3 in amino acids: CASSLVAGGIYEQYF. The CDR3 DNA reads as TGCGCCAGCAGCTTGGTGGCAGGGGGCATCTACGAGCAGTACTTC. J is TRBJ2-7 and V is TRBV5-1; 8 bases line up with TRBD1. The germline V gene has CDR1 SGHRS and CDR2 YFSETQ. V shed 0 bases and J 3 bases; nucleotides not matched to a gene: 5. This CDR3 is 15 amino acids long.

Here the CDR3 reads CASRDSTSWYEQYF. The CDR3 DNA reads as TGCGCCAGCCGGGACAGTACCTCGTGGTACGAGCAGTACTTC. The chain couples TRBV5-1 to TRBJ2-7, with 7 bases aligning to TRBD1. This CDR3 is built from 14 residues. V lost 7 bases, J lost 4 bases, and 11 bases stayed unmatched. Germline V gene sequence: CDR1 SGHRS, CDR2 YFSETQ.

The chain links TRBV2 to TRBJ2-5; D unresolved. The CDR3 spans 12 residues. The V end lost 3 bases, the J end lost 5 bases, and 7 bases lay between the germline ends. CDR1 is SNHLY, CDR2 FYNNEI, per germline. As DNA, the CDR3 is TGTGCCAGCAGTGATCTACCCGAGACCCAGTACTTC. Translation gives CASSDLPETQYF. The full variable domain, its missing parts supplied by reference TRBV2 and TRBJ2-5, is EPEVTQTPSHQVTQMGQEVILRCVPISNHLYFYWYRQILGQKVEFLVSFYNNEISEKSEIFDDQFSVERPDGSNFTLKIRSTKLEDSAMYFCASSDLPETQYFGPGTRLLVL.

The J gene is TRBJ2-6, the V gene TRBV2; no clear D. This CDR3 is 14 amino acids long. Deletions cut 6 bases from V and 1 base from J, with 7 bases between. Per the germline V gene, CDR1 is SNHLY and CDR2 is FYNNEI. The DNA for the CDR3 is TGTGCCAGCAGCAGGAGTTCTGGGGCCAACGTCCTGACTTTC. Translating it yields CASSRSSGANVLTF.

This chain joins TRBV19 and TRBJ2-7, with 7 bases matching TRBD2. Germline V gene data show CDR1 as LNHDA and CDR2 as SQIVND (reference sequence). The CDR3 runs 13 residues. V was pared by 5 bases and J by 6 bases, with 7 bases of the junction left unmatched. This CDR3 reads CASSESGAGEQYF. The CDR3 DNA reads TGTGCCAGTAGTGAAAGCGGGGCTGGCGAGCAGTACTTC.

This clone appeared a few times. The V and J genes are TRBV2 and TRBJ2-7; D remains ambiguous. This CDR3 contains 12 residues. V was cut by 10 bases and J by 5 bases, with 15 bases left in between. Germline-derived CDR1 and CDR2 are SNHLY and FYNNEI. The CDR3 coding sequence is TGTGCCACCGACCAAGAACTGGACGAGCAGTACTTC. Its protein is CATDQELDEQYF.

The chain uses TRBV5-1 and TRBJ2-7; D is uncertain. The CDR3 has 14 amino acids. Germline CDR1 and CDR2: SGHRS and YFSETQ. V lost 0 bases to trimming and J lost 1 base, with 8 bases between them. The CDR3 loop reads CASSLVLSSYEQYF. CDR3 in DNA: TGCGCCAGCAGCTTGGTCCTCAGTTCCTACGAGCAGTACTTC.

The chain combines TRBV30 with TRBJ1-5; no firm D call. This CDR3 spans 13 amino acids. Germline CDR1 reads GTSNPN; CDR2 reads SVGIG (reference sequence). This CDR3 reads CAKSVWHHQPQHF. In nucleotides, the CDR3 is TGTGCTAAGAGCGTATGGCACCATCAGCCCCAGCATTTT.

The gene calls are TRBV30 and TRBJ2-5, with TRBD2 as a possible D gene (6 bases). CDR3 size: 12 residues. CDR1 is GTSNPN and CDR2 is SVGIG in the germline V gene (reference sequence). V lost 1 base and J lost 5, with 8 bases in between. Here the CDR3 reads CAWSAGGETQYF. The DNA of the CDR3 is TGTGCCTGGAGTGCAGGAGGGGAGACCCAGTACTTC.

This clone was found a few times. The chain employs TRBV14 and TRBJ1-2, with D possibly being TRBD1 (6 bases). This CDR3 has 17 residues. V lost 4 bases and J lost 1, with 19 bases in between. The germline V gene has CDR1 SGHDN and CDR2 FVKESK. The CDR3 loop reads CASSRGGSALGNYGYTF. The CDR3 nucleotides read TGTGCCAGCAGCCGAGGGGGATCTGCCTTGGGTAACTATGGCTACACCTTC.